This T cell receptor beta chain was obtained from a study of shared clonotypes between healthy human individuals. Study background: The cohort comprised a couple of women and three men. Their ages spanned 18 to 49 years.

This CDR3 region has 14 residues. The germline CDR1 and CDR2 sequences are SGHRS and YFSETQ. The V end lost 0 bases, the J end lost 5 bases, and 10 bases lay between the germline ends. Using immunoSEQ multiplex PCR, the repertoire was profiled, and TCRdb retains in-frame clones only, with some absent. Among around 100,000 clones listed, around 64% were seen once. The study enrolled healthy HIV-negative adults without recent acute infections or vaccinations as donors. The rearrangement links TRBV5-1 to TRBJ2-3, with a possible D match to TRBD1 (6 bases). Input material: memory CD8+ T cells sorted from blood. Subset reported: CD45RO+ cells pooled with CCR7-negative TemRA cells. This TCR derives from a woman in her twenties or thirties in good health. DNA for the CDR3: TGCGCCAGCAGCTTGGCTAGAGGGGGAGATACGCAGTATTTT. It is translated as CASSLARGGDTQYF.